These T cell receptor beta chains were read from a single sample in a study of T cells in Graves' hyperthyroidism and ophthalmopathy. In TCRdb, the multiplex PCR reads were re-called with MiXCR into one record per CDR3 protein. The table has nearly 600,000 distinct CDR3 sequences, about 14% seen once. The sequenced material came from blood. The receptors originated from a woman aged 18-29 years with Graves' ophthalmopathy. CDR3s include the opening cysteine and the closing phenylalanine or tryptophan. The order of the fields is J gene, D gene, V gene, clone size, CDR3 length, CDR3 protein, CDR3 DNA. D genes are given only for firm matches. The size field is filled for only some rows; it gives once, few, many or a size class.

TRBJ2-5 | TRBD2 | TRBV28 | many | 16 | CASSLWAAGGQETQYF | TGTGCCAGCAGTTTATGGGCAGCGGGAGGGCAAGAGACCCAGTACTTC
TRBJ2-2 | . | TRBV5-1 | many | 14 | CASRAVPDTGELFF | TGCGCCAGCAGGGCTGTCCCCGACACCGGGGAGCTGTTTTTT
TRBJ2-7 | . | TRBV7-2 | many | 18 | CASSLMSQGGGRSGEQYF | TGTGCCAGCAGCTTAATGTCCCAGGGGGGCGGGAGATCGGGAGAGCAGTACTTC
TRBJ2-2 | . | TRBV27 | few | 16 | CASSFQGGGNTGELFF | TGTGCCAGCAGTTTCCAGGGGGGGGGGAACACCGGGGAGCTGTTTTTT
TRBJ2-1 | TRBD1 | TRBV20-1 | many | 15 | CSARPGQGSYNEQFF | TGCAGTGCTAGACCGGGACAGGGGAGTTACAATGAGCAGTTCTTC
TRBJ1-5 | TRBD1 | TRBV12-3/TRBV12-4 | many | 15 | CASSLLDRVNQPQHF | TGTGCCAGCAGTTTACTCGACAGGGTCAATCAGCCCCAGCATTTT
TRBJ2-5 | TRBD1 | TRBV11-1 | many | 15 | CASRSTRDSQETQYF | TGTGCCAGCAGGTCCACACGGGACAGCCAAGAGACCCAGTACTTC
TRBJ2-7 | TRBD1 | TRBV9 | many | 15 | CASSPRDRYSYEQYF | TGTGCCAGCAGCCCCCGGGACAGGTACTCCTACGAGCAGTACTTC
TRBJ2-7 | TRBD2 | TRBV11-2 | many | 15 | CASSFGASGTYEQYF | TGTGCCAGCAGCTTTGGCGCTAGCGGGACCTACGAGCAGTACTTC
TRBJ2-1 | . | TRBV11-3 | many | 15 | CASSLGLVLLDEQFF | TGTGCCAGCAGCTTAGGCTTGGTTCTCTTGGATGAGCAGTTCTTC
TRBJ1-3 | TRBD1 | TRBV12-3/TRBV12-4 | many | 15 | CASSPGTVSGNTIYF | TGTGCCAGCAGCCCTGGGACAGTCTCTGGAAACACCATATATTTT
TRBJ1-2 | TRBD1 | TRBV6-1 | many | 19 | CASSFKCTRQGFFYYGYTF | TGTGCCAGCAGTTTCAAGTGTACGAGACAGGGGTTTTTTTACTATGGCTACACCTTC
TRBJ1-3 | . | TRBV10-3 | few | 15 | CAISANSGAGNTIYF | TGTGCCATCAGTGCGAACTCAGGGGCTGGAAACACCATATATTTT
TRBJ2-7 | . | TRBV12-3/TRBV12-4 | many | 16 | CAKQPPNRQAWYEQYF | TGTGCCAAACAACCACCCAACAGGCAAGCGTGGTACGAGCAGTACTTC
TRBJ2-2 | TRBD1 | TRBV5-1 | few | 16 | CASSLVRGHDTGELFF | TGCGCCAGCAGCTTGGTAAGGGGGCACGACACCGGGGAGCTGTTTTTT
TRBJ2-5 | . | TRBV9 | . | 14 | CASSVASGEETQYF | TGTGCCAGCAGCGTAGCGTCTGGGGAGGAGACCCAGTACTTC
TRBJ1-6 | . | TRBV19 | . | 13 | CASSDSSNSPLHF | TGTGCCAGTAGCGACAGCAGTAATTCACCCCTCCACTTT
TRBJ2-1 | . | TRBV5-5 | many | 15 | CASSSTGGDDNEQFF | TGTGCCAGCAGCTCGACTGGCGGGGACGACAATGAGCAGTTCTTC
TRBJ2-7 | TRBD2 | TRBV20-1 | . | 15 | CSARDVRLARNEQYF | TGCAGTGCTAGAGATGTCCGACTAGCGCGAAACGAGCAGTACTTC
TRBJ2-7 | . | TRBV27 | many | 16 | CASRPTGIPYLYEQYF | TGTGCCAGCAGACCTACAGGGATACCTTACCTATACGAGCAGTACTTC
TRBJ1-5 | . | TRBV2 | many | 16 | CASSPTGSYSNQPQHF | TGTGCCAGCAGCCCCACGGGATCGTATAGCAATCAGCCCCAGCATTTT
TRBJ2-5 | . | TRBV7-9 | many | 14 | CASSLEGGEETQYF | TGTGCCAGCAGCTTAGAAGGGGGAGAAGAGACCCAGTACTTC
TRBJ2-5 | . | TRBV28 | many | 16 | CASSFATTGLLETQYF | TGTGCCAGCAGTTTCGCGACGACAGGACTGCTAGAGACCCAGTACTTC
TRBJ2-5 | . | TRBV29-1 | few | 11 | CSVGPQETQYF | TGCAGCGTAGGACCGCAAGAGACCCAGTACTTC
TRBJ2-6 | . | TRBV18 | . | 16 | CASSPRAYSGANVLTF | TGTGCCAGCTCACCACGGGCATACTCTGGGGCCAACGTCCTGACTTTC
TRBJ2-1 | . | TRBV19 | . | 15 | CASSIRGVTYNEQFF | TGTGCCAGTAGTATCAGGGGTGTAACCTACAATGAGCAGTTCTTC
TRBJ1-1 | . | TRBV30 | many | 11 | CAWSRNTEAFF | TGTGCCTGGAGCAGGAACACTGAAGCTTTCTTT
TRBJ1-1 | . | TRBV3-1 | many | 16 | CASSPSTGRSGTEAFF | TGTGCCAGCAGCCCTTCGACAGGCAGATCGGGTACTGAAGCTTTCTTT
TRBJ2-1 | TRBD2 | TRBV2 | many | 19 | CASSPQRTSGPGSYNEQFF | TGTGCCAGCAGTCCCCAGCGGACTAGCGGTCCCGGCTCCTACAATGAGCAGTTCTTC
TRBJ2-3 | . | TRBV20-1 | many | 11 | CSATGVGAQYF | TGCAGTGCTACAGGGGTCGGGGCGCAGTATTTT
TRBJ2-2 | . | TRBV12-5 | many | 15 | CASGPSRGRVGELFF | TGTGCTAGTGGCCCCTCTCGGGGCAGGGTCGGGGAGCTGTTTTTT
TRBJ2-2 | . | TRBV7-9 | few | 16 | CASSSEGRRSTGELFF | TGTGCCAGCAGCTCGGAGGGGAGGAGGAGCACCGGGGAGCTGTTTTTT
TRBJ1-3 | . | TRBV29-1 | . | 12 | CSVATSGNTIYF | TGCAGCGTTGCCACAAGTGGAAACACCATATATTTT
TRBJ2-5 | TRBD1 | TRBV28 | many | 14 | CASSLKTGGETQYF | TGTGCCAGCAGCCTAAAAACAGGGGGAGAGACCCAGTACTTC
TRBJ2-2 | . | TRBV7-9 | few | 15 | CASSFWGLSTGELFF | TGTGCCAGCAGCTTTTGGGGGCTGAGCACCGGGGAGCTGTTTTTT
TRBJ2-3 | TRBD2 | TRBV28 | . | 19 | CASSLWGAPGLAGGDTQYF | TGTGCCAGCAGTTTATGGGGAGCACCGGGACTAGCGGGAGGAGATACGCAGTATTTT
TRBJ2-1 | TRBD2 | TRBV7-9 | many | 16 | CASSPGGGRASNEQFF | TGTGCCAGCAGCCCTGGAGGCGGGAGGGCCAGTAATGAGCAGTTCTTC
TRBJ2-3 | . | TRBV24-1 | many | 14 | CATSDLPGLQTQYF | TGTGCCACCAGTGATCTTCCGGGACTCCAGACGCAGTATTTT
TRBJ2-2 | . | TRBV6-1 | many | 14 | CATSWRTNTGELFF | TGTGCCACCTCTTGGAGGACGAACACCGGGGAGCTGTTTTTT
TRBJ2-2 | TRBD2 | TRBV15 | few | 14 | CATSRGTSGGELFF | TGTGCCACCAGCAGGGGGACTAGCGGCGGGGAGCTGTTTTTT
TRBJ1-5 | . | TRBV29-1 | many | 13 | CSVAGQDGQPQHF | TGCAGCGTTGCGGGTCAGGACGGTCAGCCCCAGCATTTT
TRBJ2-3 | . | TRBV19 | . | 11 | CAGSEADTQYF | TGTGCCGGTAGCGAGGCCGATACGCAGTATTTT
TRBJ2-5 | . | TRBV11-2 | many | 16 | CASSPRRDSWGETQYF | TGTGCCAGCAGCCCCCGGAGGGACTCTTGGGGGGAGACCCAGTACTTC
TRBJ2-1 | . | TRBV27 | . | 15 | CASSSSWDLYNEQFF | TGTGCCAGCAGTTCATCATGGGACCTCTACAATGAGCAGTTCTTC
TRBJ1-1 | TRBD1 | TRBV5-6 | many | 16 | CASSLDNQGAQTEAFF | TGTGCCAGCAGCTTGGATAATCAGGGGGCGCAAACTGAAGCTTTCTTT
TRBJ1-5 | . | TRBV20-1 | many | 12 | CSAITGGGAQHF | TGCAGTGCTATCACAGGAGGTGGGGCCCAGCATTTT
TRBJ2-2 | TRBD2 | TRBV6-5 | . | 15 | CASSFLAGGSGELFF | TGTGCCAGCAGTTTCCTAGCGGGAGGATCCGGGGAGCTGTTTTTT
TRBJ1-2 | TRBD1 | TRBV7-8 | many | 13 | CASSFRTGDGYTF | TGTGCCAGCAGCTTTCGGACAGGCGATGGCTACACCTTC
TRBJ1-6 | . | TRBV7-3 | once | 15 | CASSLIGEDNSPLHF | TGTGCCAGCAGCTTAATCGGGGAGGATAATTCACCCCTCCACTTT
TRBJ2-7 | . | TRBV5-1 | many | 15 | CASSSSTGSYYEQYF | TGCGCCAGCAGCTCTTCAACCGGGTCTTACTACGAGCAGTACTTC
TRBJ2-7 | . | TRBV6-1 | many | 14 | CATSLAQSSYEQYF | TGTGCTACCAGTCTGGCCCAGAGCTCCTACGAGCAGTACTTC
TRBJ1-1 | . | TRBV30 | many | 16 | CAWSGTGGSVNTEAFF | TGTGCCTGGAGTGGGACCGGGGGGTCCGTGAACACTGAAGCTTTCTTT
TRBJ1-1 | . | TRBV6-2/TRBV6-3 | many | 16 | CASSRPNQPGHTEAFF | TGTGCCAGCAGTCGGCCCAACCAGCCAGGACACACTGAAGCTTTCTTT
TRBJ1-1 | . | TRBV6-1 | many | 14 | CASSYGLEGTEAFF | TGTGCCAGCAGTTATGGCCTGGAGGGCACTGAAGCTTTCTTT
TRBJ1-2 | . | TRBV5-1 | few | 14 | CASSFGPGPYGYTF | TGCGCCAGCAGCTTTGGTCCAGGGCCCTATGGCTACACCTTC